Listed below are T cell receptor beta chains from one sample, sequenced in a study of cytomegalovirus exposure and HLA in healthy donors. Assay used: immunoSEQ multiplex PCR; TCRdb lists only in-frame clones, some missing. The sample has a few hundred thousand clones, 85% to 90% seen once. The sample taken for sequencing was PBMCs. These receptors originate from a woman between 18 and 30 years old in good health and CMV-seronegative. Each CDR3 is given with its conserved first and last residue. A D gene is named only where the DNA matches it firmly. Only part of the rows carry a size: once, few, many, or a class if the clone is expanded.

TRBV30	few	TRBJ2-5	-	TGTGCCTGGAGGCCCCGGAGCAGGGCGGAGACCCAGTACTTC	CAWRPRSRAETQYF
TRBV28	few	TRBJ2-1	-	TGTGCCAGCAGTCTAGGACAGACAGATGAGCAGTTCTTC	CASSLGQTDEQFF
TRBV15	once	TRBJ2-2	-	TGTGCCACCAGCAGAGCCGCTTGGCAGAAGAACACCGGGGAGCTGTTTTTT	CATSRAAWQKNTGELFF
TRBV6-5	few	TRBJ1-2	TRBD1	TGTGCCAGCAGCCCTCTGACAGGGAGCTATGGCTACACCTTC	CASSPLTGSYGYTF
TRBV6-4	-	TRBJ1-2	TRBD1	TGTGCCAGCAGCCGGACAGGGGAGGATGGCTACACCTTC	CASSRTGEDGYTF
TRBV4-1	-	TRBJ1-1	TRBD1	TGCGCCAGCAGCCATCGGACAGGGACGGACACTGAAGCTTTCTTT	CASSHRTGTDTEAFF
TRBV19	-	TRBJ2-2	TRBD2	TGTGCCAGTAGTGGGGGGGGTCCGAACACCGGGGAGCTGTTTTTT	CASSGGGPNTGELFF
TRBV28	-	TRBJ1-5	-	TGTGCCAGCAGTTTTGCGGGGCGGGTCGATCAGCCCCAGCATTTT	CASSFAGRVDQPQHF
TRBV7-2	-	TRBJ2-7	TRBD2	TGTGCCAGCAGCCTCTTACTGATGGGAGGGCCCTACGAGCAGTACTTC	CASSLLLMGGPYEQYF
TRBV6-6	-	TRBJ2-7	TRBD1	TGTGCCAGCAGTTTCACCGGGACAGGTGCCTACGAGCAGTACTTC	CASSFTGTGAYEQYF
TRBV28	once	TRBJ2-7	TRBD2	TGTGCCAGCAGTTTGCGGGAGCTTAACGAGCAGTACTTC	CASSLRELNEQYF
TRBV5-6	once	TRBJ1-2	-	TGTGCCAGCAGCTTGGGGGGGGGCCTAGCTAACTATGGCTACACCTTC	CASSLGGGLANYGYTF
TRBV18	-	TRBJ1-2	-	TGTGCCAGCTCACCAGGAACGCCGGGGGAGTCCTATGGCTACACCTTC	CASSPGTPGESYGYTF
TRBV6-1	-	TRBJ1-2	-	TGTGCCAGCAGTGAACCTGGTGGGGGCGCCCGCTATGGCTACACCTTC	CASSEPGGGARYGYTF
TRBV28	-	TRBJ1-5	TRBD1	TGTGCCAGCAGTCCGGGGGACAGCCTCAATCAGCCCCAGCATTTT	CASSPGDSLNQPQHF
TRBV27	-	TRBJ1-5	-	TGTGCCAGCAGCGTTCGGGCGGGGAACGATCTTGGCAATCAGCCCCAGCATTTT	CASSVRAGNDLGNQPQHF
TRBV7-8	-	TRBJ2-5	-	TGTGCCAGCAGCTTAGCGCAGCCAGCGGCCGGGGGAGAGACCCAGTACTTC	CASSLAQPAAGGETQYF
TRBV6-1	-	TRBJ1-1	TRBD1	TGTGCCAGCAGTGAAGGGGGGACAGGGCCATCTTCTGAAGCTTTCTTT	CASSEGGTGPSSEAFF
TRBV5-1	-	TRBJ2-7	-	TGCGCCAGCAGCTTGGGACAGTACTACGAGCAGTACTTC	CASSLGQYYEQYF